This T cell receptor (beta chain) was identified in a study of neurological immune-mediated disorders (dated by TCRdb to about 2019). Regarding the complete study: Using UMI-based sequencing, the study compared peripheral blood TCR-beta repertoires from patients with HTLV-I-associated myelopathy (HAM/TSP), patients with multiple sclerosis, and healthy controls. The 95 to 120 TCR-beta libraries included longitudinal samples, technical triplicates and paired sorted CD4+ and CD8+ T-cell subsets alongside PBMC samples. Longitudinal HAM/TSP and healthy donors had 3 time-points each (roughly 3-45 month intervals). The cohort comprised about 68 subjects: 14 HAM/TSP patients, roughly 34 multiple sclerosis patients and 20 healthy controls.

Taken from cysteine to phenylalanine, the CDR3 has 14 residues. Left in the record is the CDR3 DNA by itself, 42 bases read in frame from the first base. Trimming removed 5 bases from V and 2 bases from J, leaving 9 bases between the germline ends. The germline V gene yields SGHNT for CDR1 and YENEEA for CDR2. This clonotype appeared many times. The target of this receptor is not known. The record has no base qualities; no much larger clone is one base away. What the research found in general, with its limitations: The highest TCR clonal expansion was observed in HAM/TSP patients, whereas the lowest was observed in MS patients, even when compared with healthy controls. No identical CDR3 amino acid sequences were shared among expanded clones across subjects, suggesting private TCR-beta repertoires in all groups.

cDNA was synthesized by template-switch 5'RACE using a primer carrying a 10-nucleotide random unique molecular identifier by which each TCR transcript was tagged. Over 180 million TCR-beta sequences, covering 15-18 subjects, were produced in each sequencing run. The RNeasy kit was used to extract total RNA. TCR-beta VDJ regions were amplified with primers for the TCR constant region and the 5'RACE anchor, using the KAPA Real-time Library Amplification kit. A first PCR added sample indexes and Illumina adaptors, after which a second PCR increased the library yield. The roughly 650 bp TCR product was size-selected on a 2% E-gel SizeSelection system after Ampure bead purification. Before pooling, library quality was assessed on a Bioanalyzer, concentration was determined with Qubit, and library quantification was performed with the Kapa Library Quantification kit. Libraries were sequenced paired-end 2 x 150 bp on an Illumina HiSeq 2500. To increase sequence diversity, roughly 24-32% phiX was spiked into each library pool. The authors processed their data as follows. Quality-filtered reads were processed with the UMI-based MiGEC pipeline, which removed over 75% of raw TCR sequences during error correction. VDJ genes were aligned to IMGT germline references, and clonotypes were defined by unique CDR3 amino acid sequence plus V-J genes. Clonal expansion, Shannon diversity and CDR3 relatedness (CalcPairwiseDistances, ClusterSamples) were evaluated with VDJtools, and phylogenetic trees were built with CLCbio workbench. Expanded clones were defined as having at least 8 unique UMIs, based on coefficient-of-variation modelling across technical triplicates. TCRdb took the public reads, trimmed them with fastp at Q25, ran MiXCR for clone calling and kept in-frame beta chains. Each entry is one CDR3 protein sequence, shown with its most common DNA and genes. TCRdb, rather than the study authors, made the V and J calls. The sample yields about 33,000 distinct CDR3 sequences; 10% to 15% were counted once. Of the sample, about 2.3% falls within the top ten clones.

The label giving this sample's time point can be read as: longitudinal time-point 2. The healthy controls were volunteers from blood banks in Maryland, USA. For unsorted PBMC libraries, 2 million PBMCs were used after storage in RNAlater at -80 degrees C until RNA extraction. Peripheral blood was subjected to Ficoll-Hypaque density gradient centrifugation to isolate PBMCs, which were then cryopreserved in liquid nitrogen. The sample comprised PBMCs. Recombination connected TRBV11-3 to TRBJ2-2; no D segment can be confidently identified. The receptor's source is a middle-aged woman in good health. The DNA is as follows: TGTGCCAGCAGCGGTCTCGCCAACACCGGGGAGCTGTTTTTT. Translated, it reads CASSGLANTGELFF.